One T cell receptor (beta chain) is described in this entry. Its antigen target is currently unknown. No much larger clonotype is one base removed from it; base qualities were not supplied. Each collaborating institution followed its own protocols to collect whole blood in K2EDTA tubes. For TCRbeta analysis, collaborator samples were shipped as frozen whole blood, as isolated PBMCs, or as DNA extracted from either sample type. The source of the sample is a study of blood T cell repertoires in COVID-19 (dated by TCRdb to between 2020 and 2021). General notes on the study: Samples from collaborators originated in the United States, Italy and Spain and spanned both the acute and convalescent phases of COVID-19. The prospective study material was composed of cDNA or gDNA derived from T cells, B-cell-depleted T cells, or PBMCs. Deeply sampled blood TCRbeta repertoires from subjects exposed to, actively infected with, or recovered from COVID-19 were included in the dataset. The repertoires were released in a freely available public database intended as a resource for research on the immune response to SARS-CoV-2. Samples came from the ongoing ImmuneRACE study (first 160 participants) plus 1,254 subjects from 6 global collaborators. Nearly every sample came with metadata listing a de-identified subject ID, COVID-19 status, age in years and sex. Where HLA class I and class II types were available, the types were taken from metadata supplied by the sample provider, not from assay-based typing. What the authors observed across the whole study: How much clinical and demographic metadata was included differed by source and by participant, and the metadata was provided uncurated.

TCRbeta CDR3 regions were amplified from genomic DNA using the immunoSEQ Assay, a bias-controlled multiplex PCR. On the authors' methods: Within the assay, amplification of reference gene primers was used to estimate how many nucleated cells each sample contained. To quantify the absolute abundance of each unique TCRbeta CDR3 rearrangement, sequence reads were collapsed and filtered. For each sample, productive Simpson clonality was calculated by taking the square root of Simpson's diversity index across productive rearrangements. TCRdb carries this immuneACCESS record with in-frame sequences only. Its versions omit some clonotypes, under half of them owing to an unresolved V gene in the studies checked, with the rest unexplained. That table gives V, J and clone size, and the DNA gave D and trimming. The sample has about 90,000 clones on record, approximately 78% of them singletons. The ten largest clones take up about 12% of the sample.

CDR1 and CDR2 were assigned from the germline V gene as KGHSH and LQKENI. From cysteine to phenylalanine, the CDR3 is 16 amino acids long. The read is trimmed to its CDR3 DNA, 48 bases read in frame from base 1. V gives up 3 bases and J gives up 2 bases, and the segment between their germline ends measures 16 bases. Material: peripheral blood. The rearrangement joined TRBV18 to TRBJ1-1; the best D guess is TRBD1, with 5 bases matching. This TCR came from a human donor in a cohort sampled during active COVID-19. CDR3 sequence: CASSPLVGLLNTEAFF. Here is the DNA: TGTGCCAGCTCACCTCTGGTGGGGCTCCTTAACACTGAAGCTTTCTTT.